This T cell receptor (beta chain) was found in a study of T cell responses to AZD1222 COVID-19 vaccine. Study-level points and caveats: Spike-specific TCR repertoires showed rising breadth and depth after two AZD1222 doses. Donor demographics were predominantly white British with a female majority; clonal diversity may be underestimated. Sampling that yielded the repertoires occurred only after the peak T cell response. Seropositivity was recorded at baseline in only a handful of AZD1222 recipients.

15 amino acids form the CDR3, both terminal residues included. CDR1 and CDR2 (germline): MDHEN, SYDVKM. In the case of this clone: The antigen remains undetermined. The DNA is omitted, as the CDR3 cannot be located on it reliably, and the CDR3 follows TCRdb's listing.

Assay used: immunoSEQ multiplex PCR; TCRdb lists only in-frame clones, some missing. Here the sample spans around 84,000 clones, 80% to 90% being singletons. This chain joins TRBV28 and TRBJ1-2; the D call in the table, TRBD1, was not verified against the DNA. Source: peripheral blood, taken on day 0 of AZD1222 vaccination. The sequence was obtained from an adult in good health. The chain's CDR3 is CASSSGQGLGHGYTF.